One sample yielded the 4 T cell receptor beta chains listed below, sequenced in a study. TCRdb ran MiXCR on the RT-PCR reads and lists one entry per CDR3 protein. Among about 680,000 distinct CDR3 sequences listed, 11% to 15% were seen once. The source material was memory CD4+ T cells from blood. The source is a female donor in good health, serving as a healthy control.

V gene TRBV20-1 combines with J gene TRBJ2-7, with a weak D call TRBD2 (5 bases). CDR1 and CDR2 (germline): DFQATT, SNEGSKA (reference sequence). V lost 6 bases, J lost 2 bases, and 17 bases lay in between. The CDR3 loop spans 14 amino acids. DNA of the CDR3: TGCAGTGCCCGAGGAGGAGCGAAGACCTACGAGCAGTACTTC. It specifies CSARGGAKTYEQYF.

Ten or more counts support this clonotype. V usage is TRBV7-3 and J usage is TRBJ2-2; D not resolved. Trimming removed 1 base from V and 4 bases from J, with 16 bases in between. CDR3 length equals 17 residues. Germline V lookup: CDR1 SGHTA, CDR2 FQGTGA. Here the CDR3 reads CASSLNSGGLRTGELFF. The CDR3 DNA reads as TGTGCCAGCAGCTTAAACTCGGGTGGGCTCCGCACCGGGGAGCTGTTTTTT.

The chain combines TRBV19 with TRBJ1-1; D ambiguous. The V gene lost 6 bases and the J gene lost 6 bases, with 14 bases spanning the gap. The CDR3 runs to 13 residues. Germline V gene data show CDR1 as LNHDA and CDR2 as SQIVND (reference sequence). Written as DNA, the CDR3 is TGTGCCAGTAGGGACCTTCACGGCGCTGAAGCTTTCTTT. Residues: CASRDLHGAEAFF.

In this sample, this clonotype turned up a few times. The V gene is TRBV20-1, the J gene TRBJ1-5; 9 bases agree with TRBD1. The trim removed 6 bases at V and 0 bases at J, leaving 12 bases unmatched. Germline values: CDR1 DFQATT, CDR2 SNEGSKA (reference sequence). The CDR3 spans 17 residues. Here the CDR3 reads CSAPWGQGPYSNQPQHF. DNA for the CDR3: TGCAGTGCCCCCTGGGGACAGGGACCCTATAGCAATCAGCCCCAGCATTTT.